Reported below is one T cell receptor beta chain. These data come from a study of blood T cell repertoires in COVID-19. Study information: The United States, Italy and Spain were the sources of the acute and convalescent COVID-19 samples. In each case, the material was cDNA or gDNA derived from T cells, B-cell-depleted T cells, or PBMCs.

Germline CDR1 is GTSNPN and CDR2 is SVGIG (reference sequence). V lost 3 bases and J lost 9, with 12 bases in between. This CDR3 is 13 amino acids long. In the authors' workflow: Reference gene primer amplification in the assay estimated nucleated cell counts. Using immunoSEQ multiplex PCR, the repertoire was profiled, and TCRdb retains in-frame clones only, with some absent. D and trimming come from the DNA, and the V and J calls and clone size come from that table. The table records 30,000 to 45,000 clones, roughly 80% of them present only once. The specimen sequenced was peripheral blood. The TCR originated in a man in his 60s with active COVID-19. The chain couples TRBV30 to TRBJ1-6, with a weak D call TRBD1 (5 bases). CDR3 amino acids: CAWRGGGGSPLHF. CDR3 DNA: TGTGCCTGGAGGGGGGGTGGGGGTTCACCCCTCCACTTT.